Listed below are T cell receptor beta chains from one sample, sequenced in a study of identical twins. Each CDR3 protein gets one entry after TCRdb re-called the 5' RACE reads with MiXCR. The sample includes approximately 680,000 distinct CDR3 sequences, roughly 7.1% of them seen just once. These same data were also listed under a study on yellow fever vaccine responses in identical twins.

Sequencing used PBMCs. Receptors were obtained from a woman under 30 in good health. Each CDR3 is given with its conserved first and last residue. The D gene is left open where the match is weak. Size tells how often a clone was seen (once, few, many) or the class of an expanded clone, and some rows leave it out.

>-|few|TRBV7-9|TRBJ2-5
CASSLGPETQYF
TGTGCCAGCAGCTTAGGTCCAGAGACCCAGTACTTC
>TRBD1|-|TRBV10-2|TRBJ2-7
CASSKPGTGAYEQYF
TGCGCCAGCAGCAAGCCCGGGACAGGGGCATACGAGCAGTACTTC
>TRBD1|many|TRBV12-3/TRBV12-4|TRBJ2-2
CASSLRDRVELFF
TGTGCCAGCAGTCTACGGGACAGGGTGGAGCTGTTTTTT
>TRBD2|many|TRBV5-1|TRBJ2-2
CASSLVRTSNTGELFF
TGCGCCAGCAGCTTGGTGCGGACTAGCAACACCGGGGAGCTGTTTTTT
>-|many|TRBV2|TRBJ2-2
CASRGPPNTGELFF
TGTGCCAGCAGGGGTCCTCCGAACACCGGGGAGCTGTTTTTT
>TRBD2|few|TRBV20-1|TRBJ2-1
CSARDGLAGHNEQFF
TGCAGTGCTAGAGACGGACTAGCGGGACACAATGAGCAGTTCTTC
>-|-|TRBV5-6|TRBJ2-1
CASSSGTWVNEQFF
TGTGCCAGCAGCTCCGGGACGTGGGTGAATGAGCAGTTCTTC
>TRBD2|few|TRBV6-1|TRBJ2-7
CASSRLGLAGGPGREQYF
TGTGCCAGCAGCCGACTGGGACTAGCGGGAGGGCCGGGGAGAGAGCAGTACTTC
>-|-|TRBV5-1|TRBJ1-4
CASRPERSNEKLFF
TGCGCCAGCAGGCCGGAGAGGTCTAATGAAAAACTGTTTTTT
>-|-|TRBV7-9|TRBJ2-3
CASSLGTQGRDTQYF
TGTGCCAGCAGCTTAGGGACCCAGGGGAGAGATACGCAGTATTTT
>-|many|TRBV9|TRBJ2-1
CASEGSQNEQFF
TGTGCCAGCGAGGGGAGCCAGAATGAGCAGTTCTTC
>-|few|TRBV24-1|TRBJ2-6
CATSDPVRANVLTF
TGTGCCACCAGTGACCCGGTACGGGCCAACGTCCTGACTTTC
>TRBD2|few|TRBV20-1|TRBJ2-1
CSARFGLAGYNEQFF
TGCAGTGCTAGATTCGGCCTAGCGGGTTACAATGAGCAGTTCTTC
>-|many|TRBV6-5|TRBJ2-3
CASSYGTSSDTQYF
TGTGCCAGCAGTTACGGGACCAGCTCAGATACGCAGTATTTT
>-|few|TRBV5-1|TRBJ2-2
CASNRDGRNTGELFF
TGCGCCAGCAACCGGGACGGTAGGAACACCGGGGAGCTGTTTTTT
>-|few|TRBV25-1|TRBJ2-1
CASSEWESDEQFF
TGTGCCAGCAGTGAGTGGGAGAGCGATGAGCAGTTCTTC